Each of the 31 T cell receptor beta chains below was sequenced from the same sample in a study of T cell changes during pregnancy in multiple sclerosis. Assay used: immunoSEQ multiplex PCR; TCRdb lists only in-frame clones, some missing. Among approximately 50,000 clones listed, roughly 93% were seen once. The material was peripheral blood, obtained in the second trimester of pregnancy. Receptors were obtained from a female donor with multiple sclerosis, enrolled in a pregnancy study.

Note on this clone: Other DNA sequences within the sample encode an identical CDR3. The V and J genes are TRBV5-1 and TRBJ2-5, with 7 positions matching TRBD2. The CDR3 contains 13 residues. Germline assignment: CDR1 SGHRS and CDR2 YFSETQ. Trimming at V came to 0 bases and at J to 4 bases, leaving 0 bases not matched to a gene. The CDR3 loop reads CASSLGGGETQYF. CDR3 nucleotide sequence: TGCGCCAGCAGCTTGGGCGGGGGAGAGACCCAGTACTTC.

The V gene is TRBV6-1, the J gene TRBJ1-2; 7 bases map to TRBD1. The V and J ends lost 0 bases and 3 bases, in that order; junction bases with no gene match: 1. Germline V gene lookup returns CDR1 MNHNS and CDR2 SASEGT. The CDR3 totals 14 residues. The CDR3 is CASSEAGTDYGYTF. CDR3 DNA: TGTGCCAGCAGTGAAGCGGGGACAGACTATGGCTACACCTTC.

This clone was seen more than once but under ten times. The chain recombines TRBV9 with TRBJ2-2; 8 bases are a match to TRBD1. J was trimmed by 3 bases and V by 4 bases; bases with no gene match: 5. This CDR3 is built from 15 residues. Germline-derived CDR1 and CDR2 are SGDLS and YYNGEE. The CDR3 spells CASSLGQGDTGELFF. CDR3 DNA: TGTGCCAGCAGCCTCGGACAGGGTGACACCGGGGAGCTGTTTTTT.

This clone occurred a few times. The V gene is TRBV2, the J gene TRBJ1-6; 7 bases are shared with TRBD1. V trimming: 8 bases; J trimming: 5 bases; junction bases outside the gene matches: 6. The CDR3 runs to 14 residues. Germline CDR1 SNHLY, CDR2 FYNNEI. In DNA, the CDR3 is TGTGCCAGCCGAAGACAGGGTAATAATTCACCCCTCCACTTT. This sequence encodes CASRRQGNNSPLHF.

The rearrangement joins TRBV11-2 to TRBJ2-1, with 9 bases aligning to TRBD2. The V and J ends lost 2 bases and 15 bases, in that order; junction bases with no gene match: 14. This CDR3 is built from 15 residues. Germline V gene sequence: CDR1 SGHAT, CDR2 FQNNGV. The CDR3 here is CASSLIPFWRGGSFF. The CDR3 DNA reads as TGTGCCAGCAGCTTAATCCCCTTTTGGCGGGGGGGATCGTTCTTC.

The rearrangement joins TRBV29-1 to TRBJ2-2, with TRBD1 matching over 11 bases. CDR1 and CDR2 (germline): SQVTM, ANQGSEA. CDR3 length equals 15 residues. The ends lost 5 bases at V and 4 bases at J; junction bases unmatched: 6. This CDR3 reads CSVLGTGGFTGELFF. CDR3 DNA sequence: TGCAGCGTTCTCGGGACAGGGGGATTCACCGGGGAGCTGTTTTTT.

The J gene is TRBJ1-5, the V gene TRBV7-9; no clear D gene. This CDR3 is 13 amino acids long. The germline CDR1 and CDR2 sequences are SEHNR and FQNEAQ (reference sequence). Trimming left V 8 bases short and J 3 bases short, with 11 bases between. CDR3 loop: CASSQDFNQPQHF. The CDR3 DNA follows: TGTGCCAGCTCCCAGGACTTCAATCAGCCCCAGCATTTT.

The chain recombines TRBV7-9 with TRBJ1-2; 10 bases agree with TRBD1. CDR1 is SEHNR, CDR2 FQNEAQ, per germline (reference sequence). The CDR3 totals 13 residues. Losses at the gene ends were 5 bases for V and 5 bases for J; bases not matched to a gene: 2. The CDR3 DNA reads TGTGCCAGCAGCGCGGACAGGGGGTATGGCTACACCTTC. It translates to CASSADRGYGYTF.

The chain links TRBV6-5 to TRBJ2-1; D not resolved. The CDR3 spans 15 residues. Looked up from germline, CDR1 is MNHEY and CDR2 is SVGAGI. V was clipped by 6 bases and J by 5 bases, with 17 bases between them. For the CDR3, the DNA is TGTGCCAGCAGCACCACAGAATATTGGAACAATGAGCAGTTCTTC. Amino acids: CASSTTEYWNNEQFF.

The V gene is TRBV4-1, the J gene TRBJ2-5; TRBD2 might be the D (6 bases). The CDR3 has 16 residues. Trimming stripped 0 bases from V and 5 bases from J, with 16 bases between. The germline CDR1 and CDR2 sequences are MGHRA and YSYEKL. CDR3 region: CASSQEGEVLGETQYF. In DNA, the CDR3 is TGCGCCAGCAGCCAAGAAGGGGAGGTCTTGGGGGAGACCCAGTACTTC.

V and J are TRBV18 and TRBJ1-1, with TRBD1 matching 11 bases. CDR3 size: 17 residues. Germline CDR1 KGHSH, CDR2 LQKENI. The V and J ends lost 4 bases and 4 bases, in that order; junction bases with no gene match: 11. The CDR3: CASSRTGQGVWSTEAFF. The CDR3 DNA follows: TGTGCCAGCTCACGGACGGGACAGGGGGTATGGTCCACTGAAGCTTTCTTT.

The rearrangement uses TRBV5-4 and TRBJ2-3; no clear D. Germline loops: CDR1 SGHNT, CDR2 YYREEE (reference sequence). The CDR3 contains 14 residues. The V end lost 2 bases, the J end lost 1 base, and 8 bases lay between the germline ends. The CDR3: CASSFTLGTDTQYF. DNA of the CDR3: TGTGCCAGCAGCTTCACCTTAGGCACAGATACGCAGTATTTT.

The CDR3 loop is CASSLRVGLSEKLFF. CDR3 nucleotides: TGTGCCAGCAGTTTGAGGGTGGGGTTGAGTGAAAAACTGTTTTTT. The genes are TRBV2 and TRBJ1-4, with no clear D. From germline, CDR1 is SNHLY and CDR2 FYNNEI. This CDR3 region has 15 residues. The V and J ends lost 5 bases and 7 bases respectively, with 17 bases between them.

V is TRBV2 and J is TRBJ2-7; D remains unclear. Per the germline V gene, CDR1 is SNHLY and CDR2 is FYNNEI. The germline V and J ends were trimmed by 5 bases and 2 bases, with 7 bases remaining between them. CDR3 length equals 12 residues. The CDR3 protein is CASSYEPYEQYF. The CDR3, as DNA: TGTGCCAGCAGTTATGAGCCCTACGAGCAGTACTTC.

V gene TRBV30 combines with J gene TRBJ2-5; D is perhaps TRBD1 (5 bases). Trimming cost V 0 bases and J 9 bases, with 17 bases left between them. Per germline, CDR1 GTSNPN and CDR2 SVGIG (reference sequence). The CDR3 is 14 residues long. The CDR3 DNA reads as TGTGCCTGGAGTGTATCAGGGTTCGATGGGGCCCAGTACTTC. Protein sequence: CAWSVSGFDGAQYF. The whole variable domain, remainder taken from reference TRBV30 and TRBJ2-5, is SQTIHQWPATLVQPVGSPLSLECTVEGTSNPNLYWYRQAAGRGLQLLFYSVGIGQISSEVPQNLSASRPQDRQFILSSKKLLLSDSGFYLCAWSVSGFDGAQYFGPGTRLLVL.

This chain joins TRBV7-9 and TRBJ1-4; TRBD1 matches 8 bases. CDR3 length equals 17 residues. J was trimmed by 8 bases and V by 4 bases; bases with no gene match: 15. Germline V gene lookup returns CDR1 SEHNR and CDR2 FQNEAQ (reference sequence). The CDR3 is CASSSGQGRKVAEKLFF. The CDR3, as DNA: TGTGCCAGCAGCTCCGGACAGGGAAGGAAAGTGGCAGAAAAACTGTTTTTT.

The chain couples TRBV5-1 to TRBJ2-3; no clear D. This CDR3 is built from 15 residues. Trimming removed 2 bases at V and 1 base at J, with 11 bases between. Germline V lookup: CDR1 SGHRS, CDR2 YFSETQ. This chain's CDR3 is CASSLENPRTDTQYF. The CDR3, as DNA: TGCGCCAGCAGCTTAGAGAACCCTCGCACAGATACGCAGTATTTT. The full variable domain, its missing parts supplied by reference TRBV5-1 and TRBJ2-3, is KAGVTQTPRYLIKTRGQQVTLSCSPISGHRSVSWYQQTPGQGLQFLFEYFSETQRNKGNFPGRFSGRQFSNSRSEMNVSTLELGDSALYLCASSLENPRTDTQYFGPGTRLTVL.

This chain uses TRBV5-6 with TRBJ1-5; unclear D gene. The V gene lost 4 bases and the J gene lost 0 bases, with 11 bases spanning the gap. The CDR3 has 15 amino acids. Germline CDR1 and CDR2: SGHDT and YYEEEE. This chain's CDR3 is CASSLEGYSNQPQHF. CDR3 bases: TGTGCCAGCAGCCTCGAGGGCTATAGCAATCAGCCCCAGCATTTT.

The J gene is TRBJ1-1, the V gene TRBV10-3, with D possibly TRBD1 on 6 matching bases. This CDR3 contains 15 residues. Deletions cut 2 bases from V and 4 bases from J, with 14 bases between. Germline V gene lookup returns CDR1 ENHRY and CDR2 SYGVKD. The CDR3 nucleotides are TGTGCCATCAGTGAGAAGGGAGGGGGGTTCACTGAAGCTTTCTTT. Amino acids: CAISEKGGGFTEAFF.

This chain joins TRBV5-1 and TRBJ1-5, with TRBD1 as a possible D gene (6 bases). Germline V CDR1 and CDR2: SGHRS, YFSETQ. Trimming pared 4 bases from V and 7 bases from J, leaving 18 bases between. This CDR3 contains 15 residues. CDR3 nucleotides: TGCGCCAGCAGCCCCGAGGGACAAGTTGGCCAGCCCCAGCATTTT. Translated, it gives CASSPEGQVGQPQHF.

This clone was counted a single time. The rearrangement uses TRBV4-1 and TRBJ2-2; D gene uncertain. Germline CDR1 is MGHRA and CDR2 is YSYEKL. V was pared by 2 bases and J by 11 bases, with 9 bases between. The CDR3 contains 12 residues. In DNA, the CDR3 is TGCGCCAGCAGCCAAAACCGGGTTGAGCTGTTTTTT. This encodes CASSQNRVELFF.

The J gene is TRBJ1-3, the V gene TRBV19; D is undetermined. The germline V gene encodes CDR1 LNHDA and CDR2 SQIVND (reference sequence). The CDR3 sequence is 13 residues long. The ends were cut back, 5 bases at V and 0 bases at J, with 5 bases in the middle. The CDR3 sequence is CASSSYSGNTIYF. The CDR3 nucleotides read TGTGCCAGTAGTTCCTACTCTGGAAACACCATATATTTT.

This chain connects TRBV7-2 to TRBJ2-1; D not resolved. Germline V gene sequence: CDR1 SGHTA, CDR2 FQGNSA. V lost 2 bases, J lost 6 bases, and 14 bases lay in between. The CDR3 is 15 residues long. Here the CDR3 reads CASSLFFGPPNEQFF. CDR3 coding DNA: TGTGCCAGCAGCTTATTTTTTGGGCCCCCCAATGAGCAGTTCTTC.

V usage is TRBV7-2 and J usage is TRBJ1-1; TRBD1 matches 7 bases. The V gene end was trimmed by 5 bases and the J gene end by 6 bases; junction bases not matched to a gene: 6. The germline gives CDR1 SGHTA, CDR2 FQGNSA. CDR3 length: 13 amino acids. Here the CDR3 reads CASSNDREAEAFF. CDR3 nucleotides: TGTGCCAGCAGCAACGACAGGGAGGCTGAAGCTTTCTTT. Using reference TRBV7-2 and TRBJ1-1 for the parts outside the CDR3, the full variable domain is GAGVSQSPSNKVTEKGKDVELRCDPISGHTALYWYRQSLGQGLEFLIYFQGNSAPDKSGLPSDRFSAERTGGSVSTLTIQRTQQEDSAVYLCASSNDREAEAFFGQGTRLTVV.

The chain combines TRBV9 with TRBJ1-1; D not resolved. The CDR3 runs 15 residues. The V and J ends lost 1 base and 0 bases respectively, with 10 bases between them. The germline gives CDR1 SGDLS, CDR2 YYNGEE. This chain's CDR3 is CASSVTPVLNTEAFF. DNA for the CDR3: TGTGCCAGCAGCGTAACCCCAGTCCTGAACACTGAAGCTTTCTTT.

The CDR3 spells CASSHLRDRGPGAYNSPLHF. In nucleotides, the CDR3 is TGCGCCAGCAGTCACCTCCGGGACAGGGGTCCAGGGGCGTATAATTCACCCCTCCACTTT. The chain recombines TRBV23-1 with TRBJ1-6, with 10 bases identical to TRBD1. TRBV23-1 is marked as an open reading frame, function uncertain. The CDR3 has 20 amino acids. V was pared by 3 bases and J by 4 bases, with 15 bases of the junction left unmatched.

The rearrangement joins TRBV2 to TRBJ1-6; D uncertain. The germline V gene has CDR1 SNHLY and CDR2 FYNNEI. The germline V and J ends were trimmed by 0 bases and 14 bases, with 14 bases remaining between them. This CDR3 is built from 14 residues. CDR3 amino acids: CASSEALLIRALHF. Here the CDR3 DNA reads TGTGCCAGCAGTGAAGCGCTTCTAATCCGAGCCCTCCACTTT.

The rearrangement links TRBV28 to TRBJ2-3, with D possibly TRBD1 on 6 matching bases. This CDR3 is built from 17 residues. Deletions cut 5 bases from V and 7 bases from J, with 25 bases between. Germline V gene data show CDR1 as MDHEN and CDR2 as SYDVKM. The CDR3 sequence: CASSVPFGDTLGNTQYF. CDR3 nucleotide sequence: TGTGCCAGCAGTGTGCCGTTTGGGGACACCTTGGGGAATACGCAGTATTTT.

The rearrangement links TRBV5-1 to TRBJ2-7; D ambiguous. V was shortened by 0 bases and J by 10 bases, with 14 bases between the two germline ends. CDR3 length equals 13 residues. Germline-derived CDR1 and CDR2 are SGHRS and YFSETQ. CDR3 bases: TGCGCCAGCAGCTTGGCGTGGCAGTTTGATCAGTACTTC. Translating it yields CASSLAWQFDQYF.

The CDR3 is CSATEPGQYYYNEQFF. The CDR3 bases are TGCAGCGCTACAGAACCGGGACAGTACTACTACAATGAGCAGTTCTTC. V and J are TRBV29-1 and TRBJ2-1, with TRBD1 matching 7 bases. Trimming at V came to 7 bases and at J to 3 bases, leaving 15 bases not matched to a gene. The CDR3 is 16 amino acids. The germline gives CDR1 SQVTM, CDR2 ANQGSEA.

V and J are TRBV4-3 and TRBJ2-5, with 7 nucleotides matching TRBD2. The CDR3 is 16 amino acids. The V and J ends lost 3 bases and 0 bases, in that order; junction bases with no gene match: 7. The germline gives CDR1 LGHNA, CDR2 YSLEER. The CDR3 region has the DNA TGCGCCAGCAGCCAGGGGTTCGGGGGGAACCAAGAGACCCAGTACTTC. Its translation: CASSQGFGGNQETQYF.